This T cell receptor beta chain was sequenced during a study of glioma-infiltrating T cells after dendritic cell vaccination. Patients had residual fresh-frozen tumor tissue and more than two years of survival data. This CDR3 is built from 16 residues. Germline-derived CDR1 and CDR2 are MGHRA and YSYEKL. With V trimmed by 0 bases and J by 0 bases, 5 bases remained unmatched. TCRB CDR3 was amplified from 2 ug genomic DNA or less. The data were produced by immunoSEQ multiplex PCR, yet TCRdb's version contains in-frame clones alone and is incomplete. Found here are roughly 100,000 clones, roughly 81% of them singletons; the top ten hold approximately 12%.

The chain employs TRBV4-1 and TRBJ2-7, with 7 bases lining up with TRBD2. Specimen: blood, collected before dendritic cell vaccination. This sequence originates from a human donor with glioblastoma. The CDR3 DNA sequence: TGCGCCAGCAGCCAAGAGGGTAGCGGGCTCTCCTACGAGCAGTACTTC. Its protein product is CASSQEGSGLSYEQYF.